What follows is one T cell receptor beta chain and its context. This entry is derived from a study of shared clonotypes between healthy human individuals. The donors, all of them Caucasian adults, lived in Nashville, Tennessee. The CDR3 is made up of 15 amino acids. Germline-derived CDR1 and CDR2 are SGHNT and YYREEE (reference sequence). V was shortened by 3 bases and J by 3 bases, with 16 bases between the two germline ends. Assay used: immunoSEQ multiplex PCR; TCRdb lists only in-frame clones, some missing. This sample has 450,000 to 500,000 clones; over 70% occur once, and the top ten carry roughly an eighth.

Material for sequencing was PBMCs. The rearrangement links TRBV5-4 to TRBJ2-7; either TRBD1 or TRBD2 may fit D (6 bases each). This receptor was obtained from a woman in her thirties or forties in good health. Some clones in this sample may be carry-over from other donors' samples. As DNA, the CDR3 is TGTGCCAGCAGCTCCGGGGGCAGTATGAACTACGAGCAGTACTTC. This gives the protein CASSSGGSMNYEQYF. Full variable domain (missing parts from reference TRBV5-4 and TRBJ2-7): ETGVTQSPTHLIKTRGQQVTLRCSSQSGHNTVSWYQQALGQGPQFIFQYYREEENGRGNFPPRFSGLQFPNYSSELNVNALELDDSALYLCASSSGGSMNYEQYFGPGTRLTVT.